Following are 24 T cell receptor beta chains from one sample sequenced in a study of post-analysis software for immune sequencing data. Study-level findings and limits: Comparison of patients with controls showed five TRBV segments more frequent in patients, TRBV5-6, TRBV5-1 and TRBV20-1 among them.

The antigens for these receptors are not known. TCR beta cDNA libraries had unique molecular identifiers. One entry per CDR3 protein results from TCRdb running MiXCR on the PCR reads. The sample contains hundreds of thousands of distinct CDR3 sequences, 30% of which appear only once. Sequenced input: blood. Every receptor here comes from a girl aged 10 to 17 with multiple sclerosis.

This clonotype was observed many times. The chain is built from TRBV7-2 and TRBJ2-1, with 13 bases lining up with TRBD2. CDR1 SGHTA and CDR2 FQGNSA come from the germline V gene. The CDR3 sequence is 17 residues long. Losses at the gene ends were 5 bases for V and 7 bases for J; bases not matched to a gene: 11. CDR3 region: CASSLRLAGGGGNEQFF. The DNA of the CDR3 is TGTGCCAGCAGCCTCCGACTAGCGGGAGGCGGGGGGAATGAGCAGTTCTTC.

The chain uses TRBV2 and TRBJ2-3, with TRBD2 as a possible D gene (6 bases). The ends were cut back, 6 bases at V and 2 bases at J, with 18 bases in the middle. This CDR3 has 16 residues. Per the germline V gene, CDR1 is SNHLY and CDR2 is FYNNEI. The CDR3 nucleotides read TGTGCCAGCAGCCGGGACTCCCAGTTAGACACAGATACGCAGTATTTT. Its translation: CASSRDSQLDTDTQYF.

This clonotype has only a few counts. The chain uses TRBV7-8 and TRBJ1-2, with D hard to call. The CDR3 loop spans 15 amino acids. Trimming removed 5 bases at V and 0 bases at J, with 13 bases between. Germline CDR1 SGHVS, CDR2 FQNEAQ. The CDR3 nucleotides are TGTGCCAGCAGCGAAGCTGGCGAAACTAACTATGGCTACACCTTC. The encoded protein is CASSEAGETNYGYTF.

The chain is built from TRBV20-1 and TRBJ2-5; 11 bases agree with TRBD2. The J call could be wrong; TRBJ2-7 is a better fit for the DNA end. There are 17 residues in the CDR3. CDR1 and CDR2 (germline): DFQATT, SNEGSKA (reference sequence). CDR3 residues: CSAYGLAGHKQTYEQYF. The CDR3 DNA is TGCAGTGCTTACGGACTAGCGGGTCACAAACAGACCTACGAGCAGTACTTC.

The CDR3 DNA reads as TGTGCCAGCAGCCCGACCGGGGGGTCTTTGGATGGCTACACCTTC. Encoded protein: CASSPTGGSLDGYTF. V gene TRBV14 combines with J gene TRBJ1-2, with TRBD1 as a possible D gene (5 bases). V was pared by 4 bases and J by 6 bases, with 18 bases between. Germline assignment: CDR1 SGHDN and CDR2 FVKESK. This CDR3 has 15 amino acids.

The CDR3 DNA reads TGCAGCGGTGGGACAGGAGACAATGAGCAGTTCTTC. Amino acid sequence: CSGGTGDNEQFF. The chain uses TRBV29-1 and TRBJ2-1, with TRBD1 identical over 8 bases. V gave up 7 bases and J gave up 5 bases; unmatched junction bases: 4. The CDR3 runs to 12 residues. The germline CDR1 and CDR2 sequences are SQVTM and ANQGSEA.

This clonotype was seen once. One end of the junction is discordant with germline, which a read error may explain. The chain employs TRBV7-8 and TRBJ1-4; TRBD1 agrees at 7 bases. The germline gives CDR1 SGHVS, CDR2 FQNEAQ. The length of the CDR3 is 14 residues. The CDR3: CASSLQGKGEKLIF. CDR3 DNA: TGTGCCAGCAGCCTACAGGGGAAGGGTGAAAAACTGATTTTT.

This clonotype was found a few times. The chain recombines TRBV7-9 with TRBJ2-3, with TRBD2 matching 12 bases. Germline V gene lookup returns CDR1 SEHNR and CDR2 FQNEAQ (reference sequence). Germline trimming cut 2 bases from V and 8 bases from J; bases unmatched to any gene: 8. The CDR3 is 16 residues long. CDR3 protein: CASSLTLAGGPVTQYF. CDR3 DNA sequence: TGTGCCAGCAGCTTAACCCTAGCGGGAGGGCCCGTTACGCAGTATTTT.

The chain's CDR3 is CAISGGFTSGRDYNEQFF. The CDR3 region has the DNA TGTGCCATCAGTGGAGGATTTACTAGCGGGAGGGACTACAATGAGCAGTTCTTC. The V and J genes are TRBV10-3 and TRBJ2-1, with 13 bases that match TRBD2. The V gene end was trimmed by 4 bases and the J gene end by 3 bases; junction bases not matched to a gene: 9. This CDR3 is built from 18 residues. Per the germline V gene, CDR1 is ENHRY and CDR2 is SYGVKD.

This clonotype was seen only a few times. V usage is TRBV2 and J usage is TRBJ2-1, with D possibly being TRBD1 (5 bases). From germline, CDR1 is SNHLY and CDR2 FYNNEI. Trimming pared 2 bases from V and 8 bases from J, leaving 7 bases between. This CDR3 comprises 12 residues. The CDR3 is CASSEWGDEQFF. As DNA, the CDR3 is TGTGCCAGCAGTGAATGGGGCGATGAGCAGTTCTTC.

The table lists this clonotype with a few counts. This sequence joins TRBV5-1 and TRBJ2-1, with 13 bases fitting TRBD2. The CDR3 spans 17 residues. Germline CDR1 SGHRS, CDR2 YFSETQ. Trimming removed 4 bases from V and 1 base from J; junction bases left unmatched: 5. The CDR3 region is CASSALLAGGSYNEQFF. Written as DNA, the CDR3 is TGCGCCAGCAGCGCCCTACTAGCGGGGGGGTCCTACAATGAGCAGTTCTTC.

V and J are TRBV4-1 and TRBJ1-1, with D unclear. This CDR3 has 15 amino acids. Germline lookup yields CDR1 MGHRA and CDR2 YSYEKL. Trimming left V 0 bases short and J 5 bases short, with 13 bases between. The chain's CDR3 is CASSQDPGRRTEAFF. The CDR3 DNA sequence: TGCGCCAGCAGCCAAGACCCGGGCCGGCGGACTGAAGCTTTCTTT.

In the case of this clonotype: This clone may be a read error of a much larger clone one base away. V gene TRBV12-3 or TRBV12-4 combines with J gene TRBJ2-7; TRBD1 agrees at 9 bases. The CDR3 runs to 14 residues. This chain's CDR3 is CTSRSTGTGLEQYF. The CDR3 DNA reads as TGTACCAGCAGGTCAACCGGGACAGGGCTTGAGCAGTACTTC.

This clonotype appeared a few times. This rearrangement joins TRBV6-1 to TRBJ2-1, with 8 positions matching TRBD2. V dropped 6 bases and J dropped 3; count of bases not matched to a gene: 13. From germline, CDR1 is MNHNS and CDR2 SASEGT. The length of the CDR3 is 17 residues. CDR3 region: CASSRNPSGGLYNEQFF. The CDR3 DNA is TGTGCCAGCAGCCGGAATCCCAGCGGGGGCCTCTACAATGAGCAGTTCTTC.

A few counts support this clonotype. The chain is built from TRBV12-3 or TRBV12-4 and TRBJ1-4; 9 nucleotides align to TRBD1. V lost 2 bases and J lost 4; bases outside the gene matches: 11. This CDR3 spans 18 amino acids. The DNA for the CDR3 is TGTGCCAGCAGTTTATTAGGGACAGGGCTGTTTTTTAATGAAAAACTGTTTTTT. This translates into CASSLLGTGLFFNEKLFF.

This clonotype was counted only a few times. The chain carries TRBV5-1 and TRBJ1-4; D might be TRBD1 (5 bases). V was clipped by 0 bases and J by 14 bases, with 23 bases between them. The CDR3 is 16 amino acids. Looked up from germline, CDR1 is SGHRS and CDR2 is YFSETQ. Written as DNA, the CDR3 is TGCGCCAGCAGCTTGGGCCGGGAGCCACGCCTGGGGGTGCTGTTTTTT. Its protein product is CASSLGREPRLGVLFF.

The CDR3 sequence is CASSLRAGGRADTQYF. DNA for the CDR3: TGTGCCAGCAGCTTGCGAGCGGGGGGGCGAGCAGATACGCAGTATTTT. The genes are TRBV7-2 and TRBJ2-3, with 10 bases fitting TRBD2. The V gene's germline CDR1 is SGHTA and CDR2 FQGNSA. The CDR3 spans 16 residues. V was pared by 3 bases and J by 4 bases, with 7 bases of the junction left unmatched. Full variable domain (outside the CDR3, taken from reference TRBV7-2 and TRBJ2-3): GAGVSQSPSNKVTEKGKDVELRCDPISGHTALYWYRQSLGQGLEFLIYFQGNSAPDKSGLPSDRFSAERTGGSVSTLTIQRTQQEDSAVYLCASSLRAGGRADTQYFGPGTRLTVL.

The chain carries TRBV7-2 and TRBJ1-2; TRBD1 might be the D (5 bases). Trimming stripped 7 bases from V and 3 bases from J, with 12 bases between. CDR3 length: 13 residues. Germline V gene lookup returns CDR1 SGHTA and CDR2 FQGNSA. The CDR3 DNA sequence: TGTGCCAGCACCCGTCAGGGTCACTATGGCTACACCTTC. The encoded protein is CASTRQGHYGYTF. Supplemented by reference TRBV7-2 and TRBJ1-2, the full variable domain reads GAGVSQSPSNKVTEKGKDVELRCDPISGHTALYWYRQSLGQGLEFLIYFQGNSAPDKSGLPSDRFSAERTGGSVSTLTIQRTQQEDSAVYLCASTRQGHYGYTFGSGTRLTVV.

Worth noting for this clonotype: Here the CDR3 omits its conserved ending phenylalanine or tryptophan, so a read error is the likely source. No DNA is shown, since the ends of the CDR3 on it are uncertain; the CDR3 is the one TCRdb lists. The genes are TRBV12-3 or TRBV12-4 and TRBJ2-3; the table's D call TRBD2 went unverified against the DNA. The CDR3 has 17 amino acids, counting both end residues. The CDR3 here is CASRTGSGAMRTDTRYS.

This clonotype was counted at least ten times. CDR3 nucleotide sequence: TGCAGTGCTAGGGCCCGAAATGAGCAGTTCTTC. Translation: CSARARNEQFF. The chain combines TRBV20-1 with TRBJ2-1, with no clear D. This CDR3 comprises 11 residues. Trimming left V 3 bases short and J 7 bases short, with 7 bases between. CDR1 DFQATT and CDR2 SNEGSKA come from the germline V gene (reference sequence).

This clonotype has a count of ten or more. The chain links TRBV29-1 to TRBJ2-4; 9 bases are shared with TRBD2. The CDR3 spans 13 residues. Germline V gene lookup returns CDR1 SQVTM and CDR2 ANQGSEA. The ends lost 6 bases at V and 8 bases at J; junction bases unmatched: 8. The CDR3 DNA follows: TGCAGCGTGGGCGGGAGGGCCTCTGACATTCAGTACTTC. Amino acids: CSVGGRASDIQYF.

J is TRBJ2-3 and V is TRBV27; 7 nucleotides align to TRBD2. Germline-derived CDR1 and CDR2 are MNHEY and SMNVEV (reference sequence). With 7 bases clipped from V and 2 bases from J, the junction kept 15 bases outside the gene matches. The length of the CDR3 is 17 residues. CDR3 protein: CASTGLDPIGVTDTQYF. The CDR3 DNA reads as TGTGCCAGCACTGGACTAGACCCCATAGGGGTCACAGATACGCAGTATTTT.

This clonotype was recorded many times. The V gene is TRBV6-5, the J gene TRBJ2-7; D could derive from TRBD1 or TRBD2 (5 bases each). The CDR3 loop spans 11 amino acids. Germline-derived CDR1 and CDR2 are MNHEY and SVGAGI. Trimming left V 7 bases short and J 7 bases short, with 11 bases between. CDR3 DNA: TGTGCCAGCACGAGGGGTAGTGAGCAGTACTTC. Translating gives CASTRGSEQYF.

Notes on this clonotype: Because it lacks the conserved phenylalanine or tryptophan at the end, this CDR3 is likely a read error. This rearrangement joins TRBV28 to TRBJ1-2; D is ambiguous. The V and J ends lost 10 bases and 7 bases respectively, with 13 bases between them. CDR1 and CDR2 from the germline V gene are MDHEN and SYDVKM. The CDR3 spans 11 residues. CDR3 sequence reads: CATASVSGYTY. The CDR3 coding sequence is TGTGCCACCGCTTCGGTATCTGGCTACACCTAC.